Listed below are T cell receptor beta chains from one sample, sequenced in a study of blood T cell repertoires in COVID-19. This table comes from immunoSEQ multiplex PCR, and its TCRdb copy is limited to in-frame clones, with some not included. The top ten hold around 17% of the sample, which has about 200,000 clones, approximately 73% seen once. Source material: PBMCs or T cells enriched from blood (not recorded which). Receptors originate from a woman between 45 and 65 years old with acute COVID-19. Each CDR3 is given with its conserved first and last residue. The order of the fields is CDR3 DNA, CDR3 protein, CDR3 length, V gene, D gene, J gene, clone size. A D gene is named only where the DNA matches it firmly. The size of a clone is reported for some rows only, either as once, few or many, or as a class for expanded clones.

cdr3_nt: TGTGCCAGTAGTCCTCTCTACAGGGGCGAACGGGGCACTGAAGCTTTCTTT; cdr3_aa: CASSPLYRGERGTEAFF; cdr3_length: 17; v_call: TRBV19; d_call: TRBD1; j_call: TRBJ1-1; clone_size: .
cdr3_nt: TGTGCCAGCAGGGCTACGGGGACCCAGTACTTC; cdr3_aa: CASRATGTQYF; cdr3_length: 11; v_call: TRBV25-1; d_call: .; j_call: TRBJ2-5; clone_size: .
cdr3_nt: TGTGCCAGCAGCCCCCGACAGATCTCTGGAAACACCATATATTTT; cdr3_aa: CASSPRQISGNTIYF; cdr3_length: 15; v_call: TRBV7-2; d_call: .; j_call: TRBJ1-3; clone_size: .
cdr3_nt: TGCAGTGCGCTAGCAGGACATGAGCAGTTCTTC; cdr3_aa: CSALAGHEQFF; cdr3_length: 11; v_call: TRBV20-1; d_call: .; j_call: TRBJ2-1; clone_size: .
cdr3_nt: TGCGCCAGCAGCCAAGACCGGACTAGTCGTGGGTTCTTC; cdr3_aa: CASSQDRTSRGFF; cdr3_length: 13; v_call: TRBV4-3; d_call: TRBD2; j_call: TRBJ2-1; clone_size: .
cdr3_nt: TGTGCCAGCAGCTTAATGACAGGGAATGCGAACACTGAAGCTTTCTTT; cdr3_aa: CASSLMTGNANTEAFF; cdr3_length: 16; v_call: TRBV11-2; d_call: TRBD1; j_call: TRBJ1-1; clone_size: .
cdr3_nt: TGTGCCAGCAGGGAAGAGAGCGGGTACTCGGATGAGCAGTTCTTC; cdr3_aa: CASREESGYSDEQFF; cdr3_length: 15; v_call: TRBV27; d_call: .; j_call: TRBJ2-1; clone_size: .
cdr3_nt: TGTGCCAGCAGAAAGCCGGGACAGGCGACATTTGATACGCAGTATTTT; cdr3_aa: CASRKPGQATFDTQYF; cdr3_length: 16; v_call: TRBV5-4; d_call: TRBD1; j_call: TRBJ2-3; clone_size: .
cdr3_nt: TGTGCCAGCAGCACCCGACGGGGGGAAAAACTGTTTTTT; cdr3_aa: CASSTRRGEKLFF; cdr3_length: 13; v_call: TRBV3-1/TRBV3-2; d_call: .; j_call: TRBJ1-4; clone_size: few
cdr3_nt: TGTGCCAGCAGCAAGGAACTAGCGGGTAACAATGAGCAGTTCTTC; cdr3_aa: CASSKELAGNNEQFF; cdr3_length: 15; v_call: TRBV2; d_call: TRBD2; j_call: TRBJ2-1; clone_size: .
cdr3_nt: TGCGCCAGCAGCTCGGAACTAGCGGGGGTTGCAGATACGCAGTATTTT; cdr3_aa: CASSSELAGVADTQYF; cdr3_length: 16; v_call: TRBV5-1; d_call: TRBD2; j_call: TRBJ2-3; clone_size: .
cdr3_nt: TGTGCCAGTAGTCCTGGACTCCGGAACACTGAAGCTTTCTTT; cdr3_aa: CASSPGLRNTEAFF; cdr3_length: 14; v_call: TRBV19; d_call: .; j_call: TRBJ1-1; clone_size: .
cdr3_nt: TGTGCCAGTAGGGAGAACAGGGGGCCTCAAGAGACCCAGTACTTC; cdr3_aa: CASRENRGPQETQYF; cdr3_length: 15; v_call: TRBV19; d_call: TRBD1; j_call: TRBJ2-5; clone_size: .
cdr3_nt: TGTGCCAGCAGCCCGACGGGACAGGGGATTTCAAACACTGAAGCTTTCTTT; cdr3_aa: CASSPTGQGISNTEAFF; cdr3_length: 17; v_call: TRBV7-9; d_call: TRBD1; j_call: TRBJ1-1; clone_size: .
cdr3_nt: TGTGCCAGCAGCGCCCCGTCTCGGGGGGGTATTTCACCCCTCCACTTT; cdr3_aa: CASSAPSRGGISPLHF; cdr3_length: 16; v_call: TRBV21-1; d_call: .; j_call: TRBJ1-6; clone_size: .
cdr3_nt: TGTGCCCGAGGCTTGGTCGCGAACACCGGGGAGCTGTTTTTT; cdr3_aa: CARGLVANTGELFF; cdr3_length: 14; v_call: TRBV30; d_call: .; j_call: TRBJ2-2; clone_size: .
cdr3_nt: TGTGCCAGCAGCGTAAAGGGGGCCTTGAACACCGGGGAGCTGTTTTTT; cdr3_aa: CASSVKGALNTGELFF; cdr3_length: 16; v_call: TRBV9; d_call: TRBD1; j_call: TRBJ2-2; clone_size: .
cdr3_nt: TGTGCCAGCAGACAGTCTGGGGGGACCGGGGAGCTGTTTTTT; cdr3_aa: CASRQSGGTGELFF; cdr3_length: 14; v_call: TRBV7-9; d_call: .; j_call: TRBJ2-2; clone_size: .
cdr3_nt: TGCGCCAGCAGTCAATGCCCGGGACAGGGAGGCATGAACACTGAAGCTTTCTTT; cdr3_aa: CASSQCPGQGGMNTEAFF; cdr3_length: 18; v_call: TRBV23-1; d_call: TRBD1; j_call: TRBJ1-1; clone_size: once
cdr3_nt: TGTGCCAGCAGGACAACAGGGGTCAATCAGCCCCAGCATTTT; cdr3_aa: CASRTTGVNQPQHF; cdr3_length: 14; v_call: TRBV6-5; d_call: TRBD1; j_call: TRBJ1-5; clone_size: .
cdr3_nt: TGTGCCAGCTCACCAGGTTCTTTGCGGGAAAACTATGGCTACACCTTC; cdr3_aa: CASSPGSLRENYGYTF; cdr3_length: 16; v_call: TRBV18; d_call: .; j_call: TRBJ1-2; clone_size: once
cdr3_nt: TGTGCCAGCATTATAGGGGGCTCCGGGGAGCTGTTTTTT; cdr3_aa: CASIIGGSGELFF; cdr3_length: 13; v_call: TRBV12-3/TRBV12-4; d_call: TRBD1; j_call: TRBJ2-2; clone_size: .
cdr3_nt: TGTGCCAGCAGTGGGCCCAATCAGCCCCAGCATTTT; cdr3_aa: CASSGPNQPQHF; cdr3_length: 12; v_call: TRBV7-2; d_call: .; j_call: TRBJ1-5; clone_size: .
cdr3_nt: TGTGCCAGTGACAGGGGTAGTGGCGGGGAGCTGTTTTTT; cdr3_aa: CASDRGSGGELFF; cdr3_length: 13; v_call: TRBV2; d_call: TRBD1; j_call: TRBJ2-2; clone_size: .
cdr3_nt: TGTGCCAGCAGTGAAAGCTCACTATATGGCTACACCTTC; cdr3_aa: CASSESSLYGYTF; cdr3_length: 13; v_call: TRBV6-1; d_call: .; j_call: TRBJ1-2; clone_size: .
cdr3_nt: TGTGCCAGCAGTTGGGGCTGGGGCACAGATACGCAGTATTTT; cdr3_aa: CASSWGWGTDTQYF; cdr3_length: 14; v_call: TRBV6-6; d_call: .; j_call: TRBJ2-3; clone_size: .
cdr3_nt: TGTGCCAGCAGTCCTGGGGACAGGGGGCTATCGCGTGGCTACACCTTC; cdr3_aa: CASSPGDRGLSRGYTF; cdr3_length: 16; v_call: TRBV28; d_call: TRBD1; j_call: TRBJ1-2; clone_size: .
cdr3_nt: TGTGCCAGCAGCTTAGTGCGGTCGGCTAATGAAAAACTGTTTTTT; cdr3_aa: CASSLVRSANEKLFF; cdr3_length: 15; v_call: TRBV7-8; d_call: .; j_call: TRBJ1-4; clone_size: once
cdr3_nt: TGTGCCAGCAGCTTAGGAGGAGGGACGTATAATTCACCCCTCCACTTT; cdr3_aa: CASSLGGGTYNSPLHF; cdr3_length: 16; v_call: TRBV7-2; d_call: .; j_call: TRBJ1-6; clone_size: .
cdr3_nt: TGTGCCAGCAGTTTAACCCAAACAGGGGCCCCCAATCAGCCCCAGCATTTT; cdr3_aa: CASSLTQTGAPNQPQHF; cdr3_length: 17; v_call: TRBV27; d_call: TRBD1; j_call: TRBJ1-5; clone_size: .
cdr3_nt: TGTGCTAGTGGTTTGGTACGCCCGCAAAGCGGCAGTCTGGCCGGCTACACCTTC; cdr3_aa: CASGLVRPQSGSLAGYTF; cdr3_length: 18; v_call: TRBV12-5; d_call: .; j_call: TRBJ1-2; clone_size: .
cdr3_nt: TGCGCCAGCAGCCAAGGAAGGGGTGGGACCGGGGGGACCCAGTACTTC; cdr3_aa: CASSQGRGGTGGTQYF; cdr3_length: 16; v_call: TRBV4-1; d_call: .; j_call: TRBJ2-5; clone_size: .
cdr3_nt: TGTGCCAGCAGCCAAGTTCCGATAGTTGGGGGGAAGTCGTTAGTCTTT; cdr3_aa: CASSQVPIVGGKSLVF; cdr3_length: 16; v_call: TRBV3-1/TRBV3-2; d_call: .; j_call: TRBJ1-6; clone_size: .
cdr3_nt: TGTGCCAGCAGGGAAGACATGACCCGGGAAAAACTGTTTTTT; cdr3_aa: CASREDMTREKLFF; cdr3_length: 14; v_call: TRBV5-5; d_call: .; j_call: TRBJ1-4; clone_size: .
cdr3_nt: TGCGCCAGCAGCCAAGAGGAGACAGCACCTTATCAGCCCCAGCATTTT; cdr3_aa: CASSQEETAPYQPQHF; cdr3_length: 16; v_call: TRBV4-1; d_call: .; j_call: TRBJ1-5; clone_size: .
cdr3_nt: TGCAGCGGATACCTGACAGGATTGAACACTGAAGCTTTCTTT; cdr3_aa: CSGYLTGLNTEAFF; cdr3_length: 14; v_call: TRBV29-1; d_call: .; j_call: TRBJ1-1; clone_size: .
cdr3_nt: TGTGCCAGCAGCCGGGGACTCCTCGGGGAGCTGTTTTTT; cdr3_aa: CASSRGLLGELFF; cdr3_length: 13; v_call: TRBV5-6; d_call: .; j_call: TRBJ2-2; clone_size: .
cdr3_nt: TGTGCCAGCAGCGCGGGGGGGGATACAGATACGCAGTATTTT; cdr3_aa: CASSAGGDTDTQYF; cdr3_length: 14; v_call: TRBV6-5; d_call: TRBD2; j_call: TRBJ2-3; clone_size: .
cdr3_nt: TGCGCCAGCAGCGCCGGACAGGGGAATCAGCCCCAGCATTTT; cdr3_aa: CASSAGQGNQPQHF; cdr3_length: 14; v_call: TRBV5-1; d_call: TRBD1; j_call: TRBJ1-5; clone_size: .
cdr3_nt: TGCAGCGTTGAATTTGCCAGGACTACCTACAATGAGCAGTTCTTC; cdr3_aa: CSVEFARTTYNEQFF; cdr3_length: 15; v_call: TRBV29-1; d_call: .; j_call: TRBJ2-1; clone_size: few
cdr3_nt: TGTGCCAGCAGCCAAGCACCAGATCTGAACACTGAAGCTTTCTTT; cdr3_aa: CASSQAPDLNTEAFF; cdr3_length: 15; v_call: TRBV3-1/TRBV3-2; d_call: .; j_call: TRBJ1-1; clone_size: .
cdr3_nt: TGTGCCAGCAGCTTATTTACAGGGGGGAATGAAAAACTGTTTTTT; cdr3_aa: CASSLFTGGNEKLFF; cdr3_length: 15; v_call: TRBV7-6; d_call: TRBD1; j_call: TRBJ1-4; clone_size: .
cdr3_nt: TGTGCCAGCAGCTTAGGGAGGACCCAAGAGACCCAGTACTTC; cdr3_aa: CASSLGRTQETQYF; cdr3_length: 14; v_call: TRBV11-2; d_call: .; j_call: TRBJ2-5; clone_size: .
cdr3_nt: TGTGCCAGCAGCGTAGATGTGCAGGGTTCGTTCGATGGCTACACCTTC; cdr3_aa: CASSVDVQGSFDGYTF; cdr3_length: 16; v_call: TRBV9; d_call: .; j_call: TRBJ1-2; clone_size: once
cdr3_nt: TGCGCCAGCAGCTTGGTCGGGGGGAGAGGCTCTGGGGCCAACGTCCTGACTTTC; cdr3_aa: CASSLVGGRGSGANVLTF; cdr3_length: 18; v_call: TRBV5-1; d_call: TRBD2; j_call: TRBJ2-6; clone_size: .
cdr3_nt: TGCAGCGTTGATACAGGTTCGGGAGGGGAGACCCAGTACTTC; cdr3_aa: CSVDTGSGGETQYF; cdr3_length: 14; v_call: TRBV29-1; d_call: TRBD2; j_call: TRBJ2-5; clone_size: once
cdr3_nt: TGCAGCGTTGCCGGACAGGGCTTCGAGACCCAGTACTTC; cdr3_aa: CSVAGQGFETQYF; cdr3_length: 13; v_call: TRBV29-1; d_call: TRBD1; j_call: TRBJ2-5; clone_size: .
cdr3_nt: TGTGCCAGCAGCTCGAGGGAGGACGGGGATACGCAGTATTTT; cdr3_aa: CASSSREDGDTQYF; cdr3_length: 14; v_call: TRBV5-4; d_call: .; j_call: TRBJ2-3; clone_size: few